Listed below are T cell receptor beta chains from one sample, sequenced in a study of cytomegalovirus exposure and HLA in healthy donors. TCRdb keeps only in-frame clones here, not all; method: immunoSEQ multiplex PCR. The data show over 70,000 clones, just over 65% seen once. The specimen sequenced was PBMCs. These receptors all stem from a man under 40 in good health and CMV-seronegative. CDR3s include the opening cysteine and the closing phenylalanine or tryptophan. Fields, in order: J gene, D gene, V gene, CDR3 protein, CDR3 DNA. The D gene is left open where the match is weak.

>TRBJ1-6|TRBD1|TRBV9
CASSASPGQANSPLHF
TGTGCCAGCAGCGCCTCCCCGGGACAGGCTAATTCACCCCTCCACTTT
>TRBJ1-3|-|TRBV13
CASSLKTPGNTIYF
TGTGCCAGCAGCTTAAAGACTCCTGGAAACACCATATATTTT
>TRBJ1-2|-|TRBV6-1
CASSGPQGGDYGYTF
TGTGCCAGCAGTGGACCACAGGGTGGGGACTATGGCTACACCTTC
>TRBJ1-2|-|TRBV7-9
CASSPQDYGYTF
TGTGCCAGCAGCCCGCAGGATTATGGCTACACCTTC
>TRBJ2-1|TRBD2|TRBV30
CAWSALAGGSEQFF
TGTGCCTGGAGTGCCCTAGCGGGAGGTTCTGAGCAGTTCTTC
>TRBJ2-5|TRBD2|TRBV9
CASSPSTGGWSQYF
TGTGCCAGCAGCCCCTCTACCGGGGGGTGGTCCCAGTACTTC
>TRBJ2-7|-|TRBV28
CASSSPGVRALSYEQYF
TGTGCCAGCAGTTCACCAGGGGTCAGGGCCCTCTCCTACGAGCAGTACTTC
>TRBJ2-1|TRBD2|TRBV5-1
CASSLELAAHNEQFF
TGCGCCAGCAGCTTGGAACTAGCGGCGCACAATGAGCAGTTCTTC
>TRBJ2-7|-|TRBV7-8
CASSLFPHSRGTYEQYF
TGTGCCAGCAGCTTATTCCCCCACAGCCGAGGGACCTACGAGCAGTACTTC
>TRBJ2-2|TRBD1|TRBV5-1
CASRGTVVTGELFF
TGCGCCAGCAGGGGGACAGTAGTGACCGGGGAGCTGTTTTTT
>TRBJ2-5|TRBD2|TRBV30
CAWSPRGGPETQYF
TGTGCCTGGAGTCCCCGGGGGGGTCCGGAGACCCAGTACTTC
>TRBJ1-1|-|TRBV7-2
CASSLGVDIFF
TGTGCCAGCAGCTTAGGAGTAGATATTTTCTTT
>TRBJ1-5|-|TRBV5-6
CASRPGGRPNQPQHF
TGTGCCAGCAGGCCGGGAGGTAGACCCAATCAGCCCCAGCATTTT
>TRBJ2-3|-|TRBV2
CASRTTRGGTDTQYF
TGTGCCAGCAGAACGACTAGAGGGGGCACAGATACGCAGTATTTT
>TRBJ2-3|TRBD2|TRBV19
CASSVGTSGVTDTQYF
TGTGCCAGTAGTGTGGGGACTAGCGGGGTCACAGATACGCAGTATTTT
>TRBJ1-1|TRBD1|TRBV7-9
CASSLGRTGNTEAFF
TGTGCCAGCAGCTTAGGTAGGACAGGGAACACTGAAGCTTTCTTT
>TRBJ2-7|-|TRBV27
CASSLSPGYRYEQYF
TGTGCCAGCAGTTTATCGCCAGGATACCGTTACGAGCAGTACTTC
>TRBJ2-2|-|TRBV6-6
CASSYPNTGKSGELFF
TGTGCCAGCAGTTACCCAAATACAGGGAAGAGCGGGGAGCTGTTTTTT
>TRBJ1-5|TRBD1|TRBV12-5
CASGLGDRGRPQHF
TGTGCTAGTGGTTTGGGGGACAGGGGACGGCCCCAGCATTTT
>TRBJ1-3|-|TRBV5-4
CASSEQWGPGNTIYF
TGTGCCAGCAGCGAGCAATGGGGCCCTGGAAACACCATATATTTT